This T cell receptor (beta chain) was captured by sequencing in a study of blood T cell repertoires in COVID-19. TCRdb's table, derived via immunoSEQ multiplex PCR, lists solely in-frame clones and lacks some. The table lists approximately 210,000 clones, over 75% of them singletons. Trimming removed 6 bases from V and 7 bases from J; junction bases left unmatched: 1. CDR3 length equals 13 residues. The sample was peripheral blood. The rearrangement joins TRBV12-3 or TRBV12-4 to TRBJ2-1, with 12 nucleotides matching TRBD2. The source is a woman in her 40s who had recovered from COVID-19. The CDR3 nucleotides are TGTGCCAGCAGCCTAGCGGGAGGGAATGAGCAGTTCTTC. Its protein product is CASSLAGGNEQFF.